Below, 3 T cell receptor beta chains from the same sample are listed, as sequenced in a study of metastatic and nonmetastatic thyroid tumors. With MiXCR, TCRdb called clones anew from the PCR reads. The table has about 22,000 clones, more than 12% seen once. The entire patient cohort was treatment-naive prior to thyroid surgery. Sequenced: tumor tissue. These receptors all stem from a female donor with papillary thyroid cancer or a benign thyroid nodule (not recorded which). Some clones in this sample may be carry-over from other donors' samples.

This clone was found a few times. An end of the junction does not agree with germline; a read error may underlie this. The chain carries TRBV6-2 or TRBV6-3 and TRBJ2-3; D remains ambiguous. The CDR3 has 16 residues. Looked up from germline, CDR1 is MNHEY and CDR2 is SVGEGT. The CDR3 DNA reads as TGTGCCGGCAGCCCCCTGGGTGACAAACCCACAGATACGCAGTATTTT. Its protein product is CAGSPLGDKPTDTQYF.

This clone was seen ten or more times. The chain has TRBV5-1 and TRBJ2-7; 7 bases are shared with TRBD1. V lost 2 bases, J lost 7 bases, and 6 bases stayed unmatched. Germline V gene lookup returns CDR1 SGHRS and CDR2 YFSETQ. This CDR3 spans 13 amino acids. CDR3 amino acids: CASSLDRDREQYF. In DNA, the CDR3 is TGCGCCAGCAGCTTAGACAGGGATCGGGAGCAGTACTTC.

In its sample, this clone was seen many times. A junction boundary mismatches the germline segment, possibly from a read error. Additional DNA sequences in this sample encode the identical CDR3. The chain combines TRBV25-1 with TRBJ1-1, with D hard to call. This CDR3 contains 14 residues. CDR1 and CDR2 from the germline V gene are MGHDK and SYGVNS. The CDR3 DNA reads TGTGCCAGCAGATCCCCAGGCATGAAGACTGAAGCTTTCTTT. It codes for CASRSPGMKTEAFF.